The 11 T cell receptor beta chains in this list originate from one sample, sequenced in a study of T cell responses to AZD1222 COVID-19 vaccine. Assay used: immunoSEQ multiplex PCR; TCRdb lists only in-frame clones, some missing. The table has 150,000 to 200,000 clones, 85% to 90% seen once. This specimen was peripheral blood, taken on day 0 of AZD1222 vaccination. These receptors were obtained from an adult in good health.

This sequence joins TRBV5-1 and TRBJ1-2, with D uncertain. CDR1 is SGHRS, CDR2 YFSETQ, per germline. The CDR3 extends over 13 amino acids. Trimming took off 0 bases at V and 2 bases at J, with 5 bases between the two ends. The CDR3 nucleotides read TGCGCCAGCAGCTTGGATGAGAACTATGGCTACACCTTC. It codes for CASSLDENYGYTF.

This rearrangement joins TRBV4-1 to TRBJ1-2, with 7 bases that match TRBD1. V was pared by 3 bases and J by 3 bases, with 4 bases of the junction left unmatched. This CDR3 region has 14 residues. The V gene's germline CDR1 is MGHRA and CDR2 YSYEKL. This chain's CDR3 is CASSHRGKDYGYTF. CDR3 nucleotides: TGCGCCAGCAGCCACAGGGGGAAGGACTATGGCTACACCTTC.

The chain joins TRBV30 to TRBJ1-2; 7 positions agree with TRBD1. V shed 2 bases, J shed 3 bases, and the junction held 9 bases outside the gene matches. The CDR3 is made up of 15 amino acids. Germline V gives CDR1 GTSNPN, CDR2 SVGIG (reference sequence). The CDR3 loop reads CAWSPLDRADYGYTF. CDR3 sequence (DNA): TGTGCCTGGAGTCCTCTAGACAGGGCGGACTATGGCTACACCTTC.

V is TRBV19 and J is TRBJ2-7; no firm D call. CDR3 length: 13 residues. Between the trimmed V and J ends, which lost 1 base and 2 bases, there was a span of 6 bases. Per germline, CDR1 LNHDA and CDR2 SQIVND (reference sequence). In nucleotides, the CDR3 is TGTGCCAGTAGTATAGGAACTACCTACGAGCAGTACTTC. Encoded protein: CASSIGTTYEQYF.

This clone showed up just once. The rearrangement links TRBV28 to TRBJ2-7, with 8 bases lining up with TRBD1. Germline loops: CDR1 MDHEN, CDR2 SYDVKM. V lost 6 bases and J lost 3; bases outside the gene matches: 4. This CDR3 region has 13 residues. The CDR3: CASRAGQVYEQYF. The DNA of the CDR3 is TGTGCCAGCAGGGCGGGACAGGTCTACGAGCAGTACTTC.

This chain links TRBV28 with TRBJ1-2; TRBD1 is a possible D gene (5 bases). CDR1 and CDR2 (germline): MDHEN, SYDVKM. There are 14 residues in the CDR3. V lost 5 bases and J 8 bases, leaving 18 bases between the germline ends. Here the CDR3 DNA reads TGTGCCAGCAGTCTCCCCGGGACCAGGCAGGGCTACACCTTC. Translating gives CASSLPGTRQGYTF.

CDR3 in DNA: TGTGCCAGCAGTCGCCCGGGACAGAGAAACTATGGCTACACCTTC. Its protein product is CASSRPGQRNYGYTF. The chain uses TRBV6-6 and TRBJ1-2; 7 nucleotides align to TRBD1. The V gene end was trimmed by 5 bases and the J gene end by 2 bases; junction bases not matched to a gene: 8. Germline lookup yields CDR1 MNHNY and CDR2 SVGAGI (reference sequence). The CDR3 has 15 residues.

J is TRBJ2-3 and V is TRBV27, with no clear D. CDR1 and CDR2 from the germline V gene are MNHEY and SMNVEV (reference sequence). This CDR3 region has 15 residues. V was cut by 8 bases and J by 1 base, with 16 bases left in between. The CDR3 region has the DNA TGTGCCAGCGTCGACCAGAGCCTCGGCACAGATACGCAGTATTTT. Its protein is CASVDQSLGTDTQYF.

This clone was seen only once. At one boundary the junction diverges from the germline segment, which might be a read error. This rearrangement joins TRBV5-1 to TRBJ1-2; 7 bases fit TRBD1. Germline values: CDR1 SGHRS, CDR2 YFSETQ. CDR3 size: 18 residues. The CDR3: CASTLELRDSGNFYGYTF. CDR3 DNA: TGCGCCAGCACCTTGGAACTACGGGACAGCGGAAACTTCTATGGCTACACCTTC.

The chain uses TRBV3-1 (or the pseudogene TRBV3-2) and TRBJ1-1, with D possibly matching TRBD1 (6 bases). The germline V and J ends were trimmed by 4 bases and 6 bases, with 12 bases remaining between them. Germline CDR1 reads LGHDT; CDR2 reads YNNKEL (reference sequence). The CDR3 is made up of 13 amino acids. CDR3 sequence (DNA): TGTGCCAGCAGCCTATCGGGGGGGCCTGAAGCTTTCTTT. Encoded protein: CASSLSGGPEAFF.

The CDR3 DNA reads as TGTGCCAGCAGCTTAGCGCCGACAGGGTACACTGAAGCTTTCTTT. Amino acid sequence: CASSLAPTGYTEAFF. This sequence joins TRBV7-9 and TRBJ1-1; TRBD1 aligns across 7 bases. CDR1 SEHNR and CDR2 FQNEAQ come from the germline V gene (reference sequence). J was trimmed by 3 bases and V by 0 bases; bases with no gene match: 4. This CDR3 has 15 residues.